Listed here are 4 T cell receptor beta chains from one sample, sequenced in a study of control samples from healthy donors and cancer patients. Sequenced by immunoSEQ multiplex PCR; TCRdb stores in-frame clones only, minus some. The sample yields 95,000 to 120,000 clones, approximately 84% seen once. Sequencing input: blood. Receptors originate from a man younger than 35 in good health.

The chain uses TRBV4-1 and TRBJ2-1; perhaps TRBD2 as D (5 bases). Germline V gene data show CDR1 as MGHRA and CDR2 as YSYEKL. Trimming stripped 0 bases from V and 2 bases from J, with 20 bases between. The CDR3 consists of 19 residues. CDR3 DNA: TGCGCCAGCAGCCAAGAGGGAGTTAGGACTGTCCCCCCCTACAATGAGCAGTTCTTC. Translation: CASSQEGVRTVPPYNEQFF.

The chain carries TRBV20-1 and TRBJ1-1; no clear D. Germline values: CDR1 DFQATT, CDR2 SNEGSKA (reference sequence). The V end was cut by 1 base, the J end by 2 bases, with 2 bases between. The CDR3 spans 11 residues. CDR3: CSARVNTEAFF. CDR3 coding DNA: TGCAGTGCTAGAGTTAACACTGAAGCTTTCTTT.

J is TRBJ2-7 and V is TRBV27; 10 positions match TRBD1. Trimming at V came to 5 bases and at J to 7 bases, leaving 20 bases not matched to a gene. This CDR3 is 18 amino acids long. CDR1 MNHEY and CDR2 SMNVEV come from the germline V gene (reference sequence). The DNA of the CDR3 is TGTGCCAGCAGTCCCCGGGACAGGGGCCTCCCGAGGCCTAGGGAGCAGTACTTC. It encodes CASSPRDRGLPRPREQYF.

The chain is built from TRBV3-1 (or the pseudogene TRBV3-2) and TRBJ2-1; D gene ambiguous. Between the trimmed V and J ends, which lost 0 bases and 2 bases, there was a span of 8 bases. This CDR3 has 15 residues. CDR1 and CDR2 (germline): LGHDT, YNNKEL (reference sequence). CDR3 protein: CASSQDIGAYNEQFF. Here the CDR3 DNA reads TGTGCCAGCAGCCAAGACATCGGAGCCTACAATGAGCAGTTCTTC.